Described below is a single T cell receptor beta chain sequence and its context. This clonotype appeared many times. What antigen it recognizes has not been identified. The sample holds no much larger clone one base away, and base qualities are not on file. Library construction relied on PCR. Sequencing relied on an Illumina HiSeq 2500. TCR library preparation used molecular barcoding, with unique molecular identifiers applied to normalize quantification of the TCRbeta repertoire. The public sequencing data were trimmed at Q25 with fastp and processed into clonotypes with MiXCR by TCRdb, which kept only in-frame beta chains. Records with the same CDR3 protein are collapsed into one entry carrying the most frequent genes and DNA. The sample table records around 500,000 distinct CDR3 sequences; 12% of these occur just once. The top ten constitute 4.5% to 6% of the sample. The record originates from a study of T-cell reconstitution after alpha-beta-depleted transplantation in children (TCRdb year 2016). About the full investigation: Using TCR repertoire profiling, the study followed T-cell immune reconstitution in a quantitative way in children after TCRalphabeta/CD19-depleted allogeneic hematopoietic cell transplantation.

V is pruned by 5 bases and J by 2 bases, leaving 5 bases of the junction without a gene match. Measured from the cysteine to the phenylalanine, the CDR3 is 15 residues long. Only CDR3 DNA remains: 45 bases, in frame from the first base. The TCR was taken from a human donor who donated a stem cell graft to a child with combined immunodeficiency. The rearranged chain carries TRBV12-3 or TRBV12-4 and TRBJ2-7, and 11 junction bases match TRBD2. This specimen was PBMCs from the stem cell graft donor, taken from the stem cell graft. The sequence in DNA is TGTGCCAGCAGTCTCGGACTAGCGGGCGCCTACGAGCAGTACTTC. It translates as CASSLGLAGAYEQYF.